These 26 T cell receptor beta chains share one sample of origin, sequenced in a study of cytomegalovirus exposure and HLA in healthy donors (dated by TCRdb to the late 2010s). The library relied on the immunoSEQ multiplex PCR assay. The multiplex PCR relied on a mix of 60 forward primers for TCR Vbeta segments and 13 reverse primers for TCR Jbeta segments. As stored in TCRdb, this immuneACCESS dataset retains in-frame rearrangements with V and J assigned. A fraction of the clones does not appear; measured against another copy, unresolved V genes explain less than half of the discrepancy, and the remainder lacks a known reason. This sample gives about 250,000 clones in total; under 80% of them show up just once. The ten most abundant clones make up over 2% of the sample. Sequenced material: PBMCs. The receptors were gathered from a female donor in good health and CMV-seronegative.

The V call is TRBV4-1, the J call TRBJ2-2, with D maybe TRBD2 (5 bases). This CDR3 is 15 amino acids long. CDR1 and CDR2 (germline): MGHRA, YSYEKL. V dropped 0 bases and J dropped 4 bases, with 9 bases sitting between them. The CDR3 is CASSQDGLATGELFF. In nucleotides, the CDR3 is TGCGCCAGCAGCCAAGATGGGCTAGCCACCGGGGAGCTGTTTTTT.

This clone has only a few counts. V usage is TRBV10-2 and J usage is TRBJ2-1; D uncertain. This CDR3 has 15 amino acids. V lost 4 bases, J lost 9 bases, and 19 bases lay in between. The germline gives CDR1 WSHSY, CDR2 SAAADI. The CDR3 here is CASSVFSTASSEQFF. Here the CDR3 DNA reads TGCGCCAGCAGTGTTTTCTCTACCGCCTCCTCTGAGCAGTTCTTC.

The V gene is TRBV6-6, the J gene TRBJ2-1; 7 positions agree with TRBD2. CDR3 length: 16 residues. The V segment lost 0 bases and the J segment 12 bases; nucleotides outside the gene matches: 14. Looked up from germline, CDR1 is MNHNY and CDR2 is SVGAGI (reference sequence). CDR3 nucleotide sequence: TGTGCCAGCAGTTACTCGTTGCGGGAGCGGGGTCTGGTGCAGTTCTTC. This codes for CASSYSLRERGLVQFF.

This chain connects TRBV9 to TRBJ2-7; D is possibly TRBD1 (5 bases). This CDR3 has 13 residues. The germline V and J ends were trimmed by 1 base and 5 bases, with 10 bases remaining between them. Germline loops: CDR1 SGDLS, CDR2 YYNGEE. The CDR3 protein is CASSVSRADEQYF. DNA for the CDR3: TGTGCCAGCAGCGTATCCAGGGCAGACGAGCAGTACTTC.

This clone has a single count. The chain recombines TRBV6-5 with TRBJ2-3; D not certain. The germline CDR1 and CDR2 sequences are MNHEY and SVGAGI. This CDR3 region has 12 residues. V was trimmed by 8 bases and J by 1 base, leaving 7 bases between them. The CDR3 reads CASRLGTDTQYF. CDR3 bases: TGTGCCAGCCGTTTAGGCACAGATACGCAGTATTTT.

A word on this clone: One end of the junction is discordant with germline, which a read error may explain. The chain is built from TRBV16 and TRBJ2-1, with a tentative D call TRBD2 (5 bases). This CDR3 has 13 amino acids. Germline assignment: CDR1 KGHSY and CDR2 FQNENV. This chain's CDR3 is CASSQWTQNVRVF. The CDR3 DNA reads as TGTGCCAGCAGCCAATGGACCCAGAATGTGAGGGTCTTC. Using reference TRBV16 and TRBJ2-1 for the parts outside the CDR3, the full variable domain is GEEVAQTPKHLVRGEGQKAKLYCAPIKGHSYVFWYQQVLKNEFKFLISFQNENVFDETGMPKERFSAKCLPNSPCSLEIQATKLEDSAVYFCASSQWTQNVRVFGPGTRLTVL.

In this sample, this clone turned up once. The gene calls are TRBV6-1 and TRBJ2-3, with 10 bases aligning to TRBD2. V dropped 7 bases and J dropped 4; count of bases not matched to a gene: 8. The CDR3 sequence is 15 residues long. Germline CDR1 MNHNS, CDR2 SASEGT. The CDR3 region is CASNRLAGVPDTQYF. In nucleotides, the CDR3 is TGTGCCAGCAACCGCCTAGCGGGAGTCCCAGATACGCAGTATTTT.

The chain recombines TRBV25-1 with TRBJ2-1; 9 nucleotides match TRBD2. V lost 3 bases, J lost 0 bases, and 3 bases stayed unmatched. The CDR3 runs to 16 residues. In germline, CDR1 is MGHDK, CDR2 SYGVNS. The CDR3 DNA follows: TGTGCCAGCAGTGACAGTAGCGGGAGCTCCTACAATGAGCAGTTCTTC. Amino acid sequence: CASSDSSGSSYNEQFF. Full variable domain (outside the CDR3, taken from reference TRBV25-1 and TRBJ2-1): EADIYQTPRYLVIGTGKKITLECSQTMGHDKMYWYQQDPGMELHLIHYSYGVNSTEKGDLSSESTVSRIRTEHFPLTLESARPSHTSQYLCASSDSSGSSYNEQFFGPGTRLTVL.

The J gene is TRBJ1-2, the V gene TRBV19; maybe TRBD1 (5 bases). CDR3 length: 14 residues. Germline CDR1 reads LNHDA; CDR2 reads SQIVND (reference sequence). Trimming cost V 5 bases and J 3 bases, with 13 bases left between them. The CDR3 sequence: CASSPRQNYYGYTF. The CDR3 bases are TGTGCCAGTAGTCCTCGACAGAACTACTATGGCTACACCTTC.

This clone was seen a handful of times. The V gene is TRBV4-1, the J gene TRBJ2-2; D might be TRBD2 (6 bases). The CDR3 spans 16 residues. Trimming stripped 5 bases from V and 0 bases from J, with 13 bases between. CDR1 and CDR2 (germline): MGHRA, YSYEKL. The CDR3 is CASSGRDWANTGELFF. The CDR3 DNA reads TGCGCCAGCAGCGGCCGGGACTGGGCGAACACCGGGGAGCTGTTTTTT.

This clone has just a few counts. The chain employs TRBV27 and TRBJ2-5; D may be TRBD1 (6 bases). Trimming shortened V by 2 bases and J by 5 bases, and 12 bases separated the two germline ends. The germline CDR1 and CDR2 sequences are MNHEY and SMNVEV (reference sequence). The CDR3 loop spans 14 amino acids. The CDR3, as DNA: TGTGCCAGCAGTTTAGTTGGGGGCGAGGAGACCCAGTACTTC. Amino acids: CASSLVGGEETQYF.

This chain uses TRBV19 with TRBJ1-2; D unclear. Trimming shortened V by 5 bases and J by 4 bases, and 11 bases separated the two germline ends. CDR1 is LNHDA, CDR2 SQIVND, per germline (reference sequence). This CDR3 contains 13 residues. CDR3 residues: CASSETSPYGYTF. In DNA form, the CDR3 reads TGTGCCAGTAGTGAGACTAGCCCCTATGGCTACACCTTC.

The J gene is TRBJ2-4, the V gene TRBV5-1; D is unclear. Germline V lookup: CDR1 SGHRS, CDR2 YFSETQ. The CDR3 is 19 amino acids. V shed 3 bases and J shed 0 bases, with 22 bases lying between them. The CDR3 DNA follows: TGCGCCAGCAGCTCCACCTTGAACAGTTTTAAGGAAGCCAAAAACATTCAGTACTTC. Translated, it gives CASSSTLNSFKEAKNIQYF.

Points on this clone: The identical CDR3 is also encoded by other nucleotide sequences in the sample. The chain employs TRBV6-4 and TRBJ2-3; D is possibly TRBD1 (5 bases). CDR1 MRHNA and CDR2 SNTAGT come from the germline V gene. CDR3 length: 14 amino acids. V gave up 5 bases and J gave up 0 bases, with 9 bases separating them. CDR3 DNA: TGTGCCAGCAGTACCGACAGAAGCACAGATACGCAGTATTTT. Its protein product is CASSTDRSTDTQYF.

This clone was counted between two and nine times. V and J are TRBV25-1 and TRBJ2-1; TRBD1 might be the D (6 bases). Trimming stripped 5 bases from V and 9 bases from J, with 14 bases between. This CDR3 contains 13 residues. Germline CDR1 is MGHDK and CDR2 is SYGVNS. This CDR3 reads CASSPTGSGEQFF. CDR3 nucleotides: TGTGCCAGCAGTCCAACAGGGTCGGGTGAGCAGTTCTTC.

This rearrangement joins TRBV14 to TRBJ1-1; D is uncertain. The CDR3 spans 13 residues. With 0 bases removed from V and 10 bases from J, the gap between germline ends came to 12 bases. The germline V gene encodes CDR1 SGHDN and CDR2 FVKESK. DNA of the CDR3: TGTGCCAGCAGCCAAGAAATACGGGGAGGAGCTTTCTTT. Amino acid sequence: CASSQEIRGGAFF.

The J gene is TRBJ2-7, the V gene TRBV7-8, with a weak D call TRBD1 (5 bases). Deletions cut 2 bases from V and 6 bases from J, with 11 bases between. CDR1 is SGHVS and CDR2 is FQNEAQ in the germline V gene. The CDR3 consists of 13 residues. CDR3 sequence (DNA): TGTGCCAGCAGCTTAAGGGCAGGGCTCGAGCAGTACTTC. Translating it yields CASSLRAGLEQYF.

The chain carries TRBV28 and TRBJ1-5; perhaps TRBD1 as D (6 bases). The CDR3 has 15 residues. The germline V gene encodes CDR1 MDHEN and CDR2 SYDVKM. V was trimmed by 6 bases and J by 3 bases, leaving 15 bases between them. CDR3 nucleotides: TGTGCCAGCAGGCTCCCACAGGGAGACAATCAGCCCCAGCATTTT. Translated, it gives CASRLPQGDNQPQHF.

The CDR3 loop reads CASSLVAESTDTQYF. The CDR3 DNA sequence: TGCGCCAGCAGCTTGGTGGCCGAAAGCACAGATACGCAGTATTTT. This chain links TRBV5-1 with TRBJ2-3; D unresolved. V lost 0 bases to trimming and J lost 0 bases, with 8 bases between them. Germline V gives CDR1 SGHRS, CDR2 YFSETQ. This CDR3 has 15 residues.

The CDR3 sequence is CASSLVGGGSGSGELFF. The CDR3 nucleotides are TGTGCCAGCAGCTTAGTGGGTGGCGGGAGCGGTAGCGGGGAGCTGTTTTTT. J is TRBJ2-2 and V is TRBV7-2; 7 bases align to TRBD2. With V trimmed by 1 base and J by 7 bases, 12 bases remained unmatched. Germline CDR1 is SGHTA and CDR2 is FQGNSA. This CDR3 is 17 amino acids long.

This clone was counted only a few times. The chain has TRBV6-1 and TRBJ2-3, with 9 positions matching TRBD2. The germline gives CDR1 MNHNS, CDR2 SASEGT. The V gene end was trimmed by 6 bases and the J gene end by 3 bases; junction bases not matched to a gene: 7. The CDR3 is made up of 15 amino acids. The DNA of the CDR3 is TGTGCCAGCAGCGATAGCGGGAGTATAACAGATACGCAGTATTTT. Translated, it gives CASSDSGSITDTQYF.

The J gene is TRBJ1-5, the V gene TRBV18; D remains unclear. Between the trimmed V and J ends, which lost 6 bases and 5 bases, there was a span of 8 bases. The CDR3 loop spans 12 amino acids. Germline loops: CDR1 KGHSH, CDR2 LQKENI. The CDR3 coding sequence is TGTGCCAGCTCCCCAACTGATCAGCCCCAGCATTTT. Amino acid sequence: CASSPTDQPQHF.

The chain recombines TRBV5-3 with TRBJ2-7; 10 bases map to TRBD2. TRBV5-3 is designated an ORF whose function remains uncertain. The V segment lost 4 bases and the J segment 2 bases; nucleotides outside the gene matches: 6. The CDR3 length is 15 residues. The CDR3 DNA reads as TGTGCCAGAAGCCGCTGGACTAGCGGACCCTACGAGCAGTACTTC. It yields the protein CARSRWTSGPYEQYF.

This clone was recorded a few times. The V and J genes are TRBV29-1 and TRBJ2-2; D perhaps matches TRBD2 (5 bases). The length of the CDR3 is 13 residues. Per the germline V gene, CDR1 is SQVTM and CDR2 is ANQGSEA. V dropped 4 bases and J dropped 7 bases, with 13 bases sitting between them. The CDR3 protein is CSVVIASNGELFF. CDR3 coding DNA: TGCAGCGTTGTAATAGCGTCTAACGGGGAGCTGTTTTTT.

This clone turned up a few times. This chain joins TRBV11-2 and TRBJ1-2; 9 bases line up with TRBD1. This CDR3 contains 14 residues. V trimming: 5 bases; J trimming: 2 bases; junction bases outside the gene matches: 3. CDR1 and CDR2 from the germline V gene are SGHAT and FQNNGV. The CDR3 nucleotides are TGTGCCAGCAGCCCAGGGACAGGGAACTATGGCTACACCTTC. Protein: CASSPGTGNYGYTF.

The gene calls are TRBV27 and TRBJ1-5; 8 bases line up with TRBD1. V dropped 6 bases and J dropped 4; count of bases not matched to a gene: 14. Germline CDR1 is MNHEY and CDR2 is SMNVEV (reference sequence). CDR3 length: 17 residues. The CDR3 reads CASRSGDRLLENQPQHF. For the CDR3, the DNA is TGTGCCAGCAGATCTGGGGACAGGCTCCTTGAGAATCAGCCCCAGCATTTT.